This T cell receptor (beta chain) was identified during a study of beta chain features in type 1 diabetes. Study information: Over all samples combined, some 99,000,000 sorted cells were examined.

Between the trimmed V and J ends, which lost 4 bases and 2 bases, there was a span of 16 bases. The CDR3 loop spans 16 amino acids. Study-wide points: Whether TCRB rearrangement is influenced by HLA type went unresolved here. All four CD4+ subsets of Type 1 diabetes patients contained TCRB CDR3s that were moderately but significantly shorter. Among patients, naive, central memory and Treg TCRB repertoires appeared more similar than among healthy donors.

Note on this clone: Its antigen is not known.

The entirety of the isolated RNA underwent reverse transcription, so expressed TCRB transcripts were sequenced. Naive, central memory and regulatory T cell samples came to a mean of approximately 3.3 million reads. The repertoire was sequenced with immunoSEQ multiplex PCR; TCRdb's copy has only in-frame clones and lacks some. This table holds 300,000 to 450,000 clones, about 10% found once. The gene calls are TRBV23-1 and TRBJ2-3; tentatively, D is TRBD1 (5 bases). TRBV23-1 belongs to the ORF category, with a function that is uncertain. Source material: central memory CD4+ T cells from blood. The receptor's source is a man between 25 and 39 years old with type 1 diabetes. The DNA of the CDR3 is TGCGCCAGCAGTCGACAGCAGCAAGAGTTCACAGATACGCAGTATTTT. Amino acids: CASSRQQQEFTDTQYF.